Sequencing of this T cell receptor beta chain was carried out in a study of T cells in localized non-small cell lung cancer. Only in-frame clones appear in the TCRdb table, and some are missing; sequencing was by immunoSEQ multiplex PCR. The table records 30,000 to 35,000 clones, roughly 93% of them present only once. V gave up 0 bases and J gave up 2 bases; unmatched junction bases: 0. Per germline, CDR1 SGHRS and CDR2 YFSETQ. The CDR3 length is 15 residues. The clonotype comes from a female donor of 60 years or more with stage I lung adenocarcinoma. Sequenced here: peripheral blood, sampled before any cancer treatment. The chain carries TRBV5-1 and TRBJ2-5, with TRBD1 matching 11 bases. The CDR3 reads CASSLGDRGQETQYF. For the CDR3, the DNA is TGCGCCAGCAGCTTGGGGGACAGGGGGCAAGAGACCCAGTACTTC.